This record looks at one T cell receptor (beta chain) sequence and its context. The data belong to a study of blood T cell repertoires in COVID-19. The overall study: Collection of acute and convalescent COVID-19 samples took place in the United States, Italy and Spain. Sample material is recorded as cDNA or gDNA derived from T cells, B-cell-depleted T cells, or PBMCs.

Per the authors' pipeline: Reference gene primer amplification in the assay estimated nucleated cell counts. Clones were read by immunoSEQ multiplex PCR, and TCRdb kept only the in-frame ones, dropping some. That table is the source of V, J and clone size, and D and trimming were worked out from the DNA. Among around 280,000 clones listed, around 86% were seen once. V lost 6 bases, J lost 5 bases, and 16 bases lay in between. The CDR3 runs to 14 residues. Germline V CDR1 and CDR2: MDHEN, SYDVKM. The sequence was obtained from a woman under 40 who had recovered from COVID-19. J is TRBJ2-5 and V is TRBV28, with D tentatively TRBD1 (5 bases). The sequenced sample was peripheral blood. The CDR3 region is CASSDLLGRETQYF. The DNA of the CDR3 is TGTGCCAGCAGCGATTTGTTGGGGCGGGAGACCCAGTACTTC.